This TCR beta chain was recorded in a study of cytomegalovirus exposure and HLA in healthy donors. The PCR had 60 Vbeta and 13 Jbeta primers. Produced via immunoSEQ multiplex PCR; TCRdb's table is partial and in-frame only. Here the sample table reports 70,000 to 90,000 clones. J lost 5 bases, V lost 2 bases, and 8 bases had no gene match. The germline V gene encodes CDR1 MNHEY and CDR2 SMNVEV (reference sequence). The CDR3 consists of 17 residues. V usage is TRBV27 and J usage is TRBJ2-5; 13 nucleotides match TRBD2. The source material was PBMCs. This TCR derives from a man aged 18 to 30 in good health and CMV-seropositive. The CDR3 sequence is CASSLRTSGGQRETQYF. CDR3 nucleotides: TGTGCCAGCAGTTTAAGGACTAGCGGGGGTCAGAGGGAGACCCAGTACTTC.